This T cell receptor (beta chain) appears in the sequencing data of a study of PD-L1 blockade in urothelial cancer. Study at large: Blood underwent analysis 3 weeks (second dose) and 6 weeks after treatment began.

Time point indicated: peripheral blood 6 weeks after treatment start. Only in-frame clones appear in the TCRdb table, and some are missing; sequencing was by immunoSEQ multiplex PCR. The table has 50,000 to 55,000 clones, 88% seen once. V was shortened by 10 bases and J by 7 bases, with 11 bases between the two germline ends. The CDR3 has 11 amino acids. CDR1 is MNHEY, CDR2 SVGAGI, per germline. Source: PBMCs, taken around atezolizumab (anti-PD-L1) treatment. The gene calls are TRBV6-5 and TRBJ2-1; D not resolved. This TCR derives from a man aged 55-75 years with urothelial cancer. The CDR3 sequence is CATFLTNEQFF. The CDR3 DNA reads as TGTGCCACCTTCCTTACTAATGAGCAGTTCTTC.